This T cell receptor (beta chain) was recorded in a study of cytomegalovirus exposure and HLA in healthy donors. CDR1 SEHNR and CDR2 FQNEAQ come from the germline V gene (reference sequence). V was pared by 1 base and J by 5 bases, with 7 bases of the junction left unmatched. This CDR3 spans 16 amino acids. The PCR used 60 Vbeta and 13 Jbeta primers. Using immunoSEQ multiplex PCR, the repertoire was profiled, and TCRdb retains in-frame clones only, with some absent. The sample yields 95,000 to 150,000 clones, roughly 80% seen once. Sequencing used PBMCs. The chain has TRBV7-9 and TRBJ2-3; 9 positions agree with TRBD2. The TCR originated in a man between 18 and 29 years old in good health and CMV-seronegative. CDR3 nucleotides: TGTGCCAGCAGCTTAGGGTCCAGCGGGGGGAAAGATACGCAGTATTTT. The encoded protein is CASSLGSSGGKDTQYF.